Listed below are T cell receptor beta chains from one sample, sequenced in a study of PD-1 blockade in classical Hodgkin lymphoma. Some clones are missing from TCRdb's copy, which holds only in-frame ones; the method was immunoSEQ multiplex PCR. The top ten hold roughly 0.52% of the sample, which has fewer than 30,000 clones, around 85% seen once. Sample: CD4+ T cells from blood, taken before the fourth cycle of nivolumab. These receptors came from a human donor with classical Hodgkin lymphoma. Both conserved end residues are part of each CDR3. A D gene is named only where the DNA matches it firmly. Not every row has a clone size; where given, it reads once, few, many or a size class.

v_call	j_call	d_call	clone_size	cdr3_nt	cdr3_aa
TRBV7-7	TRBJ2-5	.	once	TGTGCTAGCAGCTTAACGTCTTCGTTCCAAGAGACCCAGTACTTC	CASSLTSSFQETQYF
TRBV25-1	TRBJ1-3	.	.	TGTGCCAGCAGTGAAGAGGGGCATGGAAACACCATATATTTT	CASSEEGHGNTIYF
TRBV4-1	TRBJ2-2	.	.	TGCGCCAGCAGCCAAGCACAGCTTAACACCGGGGAGCTGTTTTTT	CASSQAQLNTGELFF
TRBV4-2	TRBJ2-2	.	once	TGTGCCAGCAGCCAAGTCGCAGGGAACACCGGGGAGCTGTTTTTT	CASSQVAGNTGELFF
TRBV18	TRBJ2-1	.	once	TGTGCCAGCTCACCAACTGAGGGTGTCTGGGGTGAGCAGTTCTTC	CASSPTEGVWGEQFF
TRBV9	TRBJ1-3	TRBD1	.	TGTGCCAGCAGCGTATCCGGGACAGGGGCTGGAAACACCATATATTTT	CASSVSGTGAGNTIYF
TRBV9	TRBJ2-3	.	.	TGTGCCAGCAGCCGTAGCGTTTCTAGCACAGATACGCAGTATTTT	CASSRSVSSTDTQYF
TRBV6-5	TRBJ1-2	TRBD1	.	TGTGCCAGCAGTTACTTCGGGACAGGGGATGGCTACACCTTC	CASSYFGTGDGYTF
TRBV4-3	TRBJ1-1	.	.	TGCGCCAGCAGCCGAGGGGAAGGGGGTGAAGCTTTCTTT	CASSRGEGGEAFF
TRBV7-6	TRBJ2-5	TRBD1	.	TGTGCCAGCAGCTTACGTTGGACAGGGGGCCGTAGTGCTTGGGAGACCCAGTACTTC	CASSLRWTGGRSAWETQYF
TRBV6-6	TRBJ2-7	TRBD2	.	TGTGCCAGCAGTCCGGGAACTAGCGGGGACTACGAGCAGTACTTC	CASSPGTSGDYEQYF
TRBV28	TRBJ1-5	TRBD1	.	TGTGCCAGCAGTTTAGCTACGGGACAGGGATCGAGTCAGCCCCAGCATTTT	CASSLATGQGSSQPQHF
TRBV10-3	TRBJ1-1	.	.	TGTGCCATCAGTGAAAGGGAGCATAACACTGAAGCTTTCTTT	CAISEREHNTEAFF
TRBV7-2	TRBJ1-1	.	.	TGTGCCAGCAGCCCCTATCGGGGGAACACTGAAGCTTTCTTT	CASSPYRGNTEAFF
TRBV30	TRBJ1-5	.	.	TGTGCCTGGAATCTCAGGCTGGAGAGCCAGCCCCAGCATTTT	CAWNLRLESQPQHF
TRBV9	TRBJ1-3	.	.	TGTGCCAGCAGCGAATGGGGGGAGACGGGGTTCGGAAACACCATATATTTT	CASSEWGETGFGNTIYF
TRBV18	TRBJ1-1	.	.	TGTGCCAGCTCACCTATACAGGAGCAGAACACTGAAGCTTTCTTT	CASSPIQEQNTEAFF
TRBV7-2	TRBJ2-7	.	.	TGTGCCAGCAGCCGCGGACTCCTTACCTACGAGCAGTACTTC	CASSRGLLTYEQYF
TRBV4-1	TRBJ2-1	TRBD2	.	TGCGCCAGCAGCCAGGGACTAGCGGGTGTTTTCTACAATGAGCAGTTCTTC	CASSQGLAGVFYNEQFF
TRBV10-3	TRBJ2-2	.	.	TGTGCCATCAGTGAGTCCGGAGGGGTCGGCACCGGGGAGCTGTTTTTT	CAISESGGVGTGELFF
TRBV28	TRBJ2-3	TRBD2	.	TGTGCCACCGGGGGGGCCACAGATACGCAGTATTTT	CATGGATDTQYF
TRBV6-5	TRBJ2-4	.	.	TGTGCCAGCAAGCTTCTAGCCAAAAACATTCAGTACTTC	CASKLLAKNIQYF
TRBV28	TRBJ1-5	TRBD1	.	TGTGCCAGCAGTTTAGGGACGGACAGGAATCAGCCCCAGCATTTT	CASSLGTDRNQPQHF
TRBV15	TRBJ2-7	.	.	TGTGCCACCAGCAGAGATCGGGCCCTCGAGCAGTACTTC	CATSRDRALEQYF
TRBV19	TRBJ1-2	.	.	TGTGCCAGTAGGAGGCAAACTGGCTACACCTTC	CASRRQTGYTF
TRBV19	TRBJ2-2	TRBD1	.	TGTGCCAGCCTCCGGGACAGGAACACCGGGGAGCTGTTTTTT	CASLRDRNTGELFF
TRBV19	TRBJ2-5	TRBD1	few	TGTGCCAGTAATCCTGGACAGGGACAAGAGACCCAGTACTTC	CASNPGQGQETQYF
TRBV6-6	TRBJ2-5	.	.	TGTGCCAGCACGGGGGTTAACCAAGAGACCCAGTACTTC	CASTGVNQETQYF
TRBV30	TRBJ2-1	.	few	TGTGCCTGGAGTGCGGAGGGGCTCCACAATGAGCAGTTCTTC	CAWSAEGLHNEQFF
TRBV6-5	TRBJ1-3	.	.	TGTGCCAGCAGACCAACGGGTACTGGAAACACCATATATTTT	CASRPTGTGNTIYF
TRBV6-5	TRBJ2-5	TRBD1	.	TGTGCCAGCAGACCTGACAGGGTGTGGGAGACCCAGTACTTC	CASRPDRVWETQYF
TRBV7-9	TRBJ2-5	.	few	TGTGCCAGCAGCTTTGGAAGGGAGACCCAGTACTTC	CASSFGRETQYF
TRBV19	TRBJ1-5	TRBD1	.	TGTGCCAGTAGTGGAGGACAGGGGGCATATAGCAATCAGCCCCAGCATTTT	CASSGGQGAYSNQPQHF
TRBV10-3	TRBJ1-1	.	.	TGTGCCATCAGTAAGACAGCCGAGAACACTGAAGCTTTCTTT	CAISKTAENTEAFF
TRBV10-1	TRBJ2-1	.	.	TGCGCCAGCAGTTGGTACAGCCCAAGCTCCTACAATGAGCAGTTCTTC	CASSWYSPSSYNEQFF
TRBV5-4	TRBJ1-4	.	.	TGTGCCAGCAGCTCCAGGGGCGTCGTTGAAAAACTGTTTTTT	CASSSRGVVEKLFF
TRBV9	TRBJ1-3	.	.	TGTGCCAGCAGCGTAGACCCCCTTAGGACTCCCGGAAACACCATATATTTT	CASSVDPLRTPGNTIYF
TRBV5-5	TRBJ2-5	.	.	TGTGCCAGCAGCTTGGTGACAGAAGAGACCCAGTACTTC	CASSLVTEETQYF